The entry below gives a single T cell receptor (beta chain) sequence along with its context. Its antigen is unknown. The input lacks base qualities; no much larger clone sits a single base away. TCRbeta CDR3 regions were amplified from genomic DNA using the immunoSEQ Assay, a bias-controlled multiplex PCR. On the study's bioinformatics: Nucleated cell counts per sample were estimated from amplification of reference gene primers within the assay. To quantify the absolute abundance of each unique TCRbeta CDR3 rearrangement, sequence reads were collapsed and filtered. For each sample, productive Simpson clonality was calculated as the square root of Simpson's diversity index across productive rearrangements. The table was pulled from immuneACCESS by TCRdb, which kept in-frame rearrangements only. Such tables lose some clones; where checked, under half of the loss comes from unresolved V genes, and the rest has no known cause. D and trimming come from the DNA, and the V and J calls and clone size come from that table. For this sample there are about half a million clones; 70% to 90% appear just once. The ten largest account for 3% to 4% of the sample.

The data belong to a study of blood T cell repertoires in COVID-19 (dated by TCRdb to the early 2020s). A note on the overall study: Collaborator samples came from the United States, Italy and Spain and covered acute and convalescent phases of COVID-19. The prospective study material was composed of cDNA or gDNA derived from T cells, B-cell-depleted T cells, or PBMCs. Deeply sampled blood TCRbeta repertoires from subjects exposed to, actively infected with, or recovered from COVID-19 were included in the dataset. The repertoires were released in a freely available public database intended as a resource for research on the immune response to SARS-CoV-2. The samples were drawn from two sources: the first 160 participants of the ongoing ImmuneRACE study, and 1,200 or so subjects contributed by 6 global collaborators. Sample metadata almost always included a de-identified subject ID, COVID-19 status, age in years and sex. Where available, HLA class I and class II types were obtained from metadata supplied by the sample provider rather than from assay-based typing.

Each collaborating institution followed its own protocols to collect whole blood in K2EDTA tubes. For TCRbeta analysis, collaborators shipped samples in one of three forms: frozen whole blood, isolated PBMCs, or DNA extracted from either of those sample types. Study-level results and caveats: The quantity of clinical and demographic metadata differed by source and by participant and was supplied without curation.

The CDR3 spans 11 residues, from the cysteine through the phenylalanine. Only the CDR3 DNA is retained, 33 bases long and in frame from the first base. This sequence originates from a human donor in a cohort sampled during active COVID-19. The V and J segments used are TRBV1 and TRBJ1-1. TRBV1 is reported as a pseudogene. Specimen: peripheral blood. In nucleotides, the sequence is TGCACCAGCAGCCAAGGCGGGGGTTCTTTCTTT. It encodes CTSSQGGGSFF.